This T cell receptor beta chain was identified in a study of spatial heterogeneity in lung cancer. Study-level points and caveats: The number of expanded tumor alpha and beta chains correlated with mutation number.

CDR1 and CDR2 from the germline V gene are LNHNV and YYDKDF (reference sequence). This CDR3 spans 16 amino acids. V lost 5 bases and J lost 2, with 16 bases in between. TCRdb re-derived calls from the 5' RACE reads in MiXCR, one entry per CDR3 protein. The sample holds over 25,000 distinct CDR3 sequences, about 7.6% seen once. The time point was: sample taken at primary tumor resection. Sequencing of whole RNA from tumor, nontumor lung or frozen PBMC involved no sorting. For this clonotype: Its antigen is not identified.

The source of this sequence is a male donor with early-stage non-small cell lung cancer. The V and J genes are TRBV15 and TRBJ1-3; D perhaps matches TRBD1 (6 bases). This material consisted of lung tumor tissue, taken at surgery. The CDR3 bases are TGTGCCACCAGCCGAACACAGGGTGGGCCTGGAAACACCATATATTTT. Translation: CATSRTQGGPGNTIYF. Drawing the rest from reference TRBV15 and TRBJ1-3, the complete variable domain is DAMVIQNPRYQVTQFGKPVTLSCSQTLNHNVMYWYQQKSSQAPKLLFHYYDKDFNNEADTPDNFQSRRPNTSFCFLDIRSPGLGDTAMYLCATSRTQGGPGNTIYFGEGSWLTVV.